This TCR beta chain is drawn from a study of tumor-infiltrating lymphocytes in primary liver carcinoma. Germline DNA was also extracted, and blood RNA was taken from unsorted whole blood. Germline CDR1 is WSHSY and CDR2 is SAAADI. This CDR3 has 14 amino acids. Synthesis of TCR beta cDNA was carried out from 450 to 500 ng total RNA with a constant-region primer. Three nested multiplex PCR rounds, a slightly modified ARM-PCR method, built the TCR beta libraries. The opening two PCR rounds, ten to eleven cycles each, paired TRBV1-TRBV30 forward primers with a C-beta reverse primer. TCRdb reanalysed the multiplex PCR reads using MiXCR and keeps one entry per CDR3 protein. The sample has 300,000 to 400,000 distinct CDR3 sequences; approximately 65% are singletons. As concerns this clonotype: Compared with germline, one end of the junction differs, possibly owing to a read error.

The rearrangement uses TRBV10-2 and TRBJ1-4, with D perhaps TRBD1 (6 bases). This TCR derives from a middle-aged man with primary liver carcinoma and hepatitis B virus infection. The sample comprised peripheral blood. The CDR3 coding sequence is TGCACCAGCGCCCAACCGGGACAAAGAGAAGAACTGTTTTTT. Residues: CTSAQPGQREELFF.